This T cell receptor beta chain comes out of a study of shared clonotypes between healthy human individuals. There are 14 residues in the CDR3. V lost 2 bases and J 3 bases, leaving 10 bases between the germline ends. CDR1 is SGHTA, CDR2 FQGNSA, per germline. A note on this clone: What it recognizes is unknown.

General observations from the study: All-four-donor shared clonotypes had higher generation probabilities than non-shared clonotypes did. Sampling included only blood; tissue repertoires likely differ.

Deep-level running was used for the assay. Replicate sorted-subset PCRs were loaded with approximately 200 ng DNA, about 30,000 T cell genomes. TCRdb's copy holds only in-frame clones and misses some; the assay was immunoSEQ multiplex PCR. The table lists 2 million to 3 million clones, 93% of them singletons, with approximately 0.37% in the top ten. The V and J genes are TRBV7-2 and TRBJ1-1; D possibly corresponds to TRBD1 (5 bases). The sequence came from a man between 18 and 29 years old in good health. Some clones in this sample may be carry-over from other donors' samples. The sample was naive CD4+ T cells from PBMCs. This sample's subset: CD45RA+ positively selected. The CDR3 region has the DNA TGTGCCAGCAGCTTAACCAGGGAGGACACTGAAGCTTTCTTT. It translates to CASSLTREDTEAFF.